This T cell receptor beta chain was captured in a study of CD8+CD57+ T cells in acquired aplastic anemia. Whole-study context: Roughly 10.8 million reads were obtained on average for healthy donor CD4+ cells.

In this sample, this clonotype turned up many times. What it binds is unknown. Template material for TCR beta VDJ and CDR3 profiling consisted of genomic DNA. MiXCR was run by TCRdb on the reads, yielding one entry per CDR3 protein. The profile covers roughly 130,000 distinct CDR3 sequences, with 48% appearing a single time and roughly 2.7% taken by the ten largest. The V segment lost 6 bases and the J segment 6 bases; nucleotides outside the gene matches: 6. The CDR3 extends over 13 amino acids. General study results and limits: CD8+ Simpson's diversity showed no significant patient-control difference. Sharing between patients and controls was observed for over 25 CD8+ CDR3 sequences.

Sequenced sample: sorted CD4+, CD8+, or CD8+CD57+ T cells (not recorded which) from PBMCs. The chain combines TRBV12-3 or TRBV12-4 with TRBJ2-3, with TRBD1 matching over 7 bases. The source of this sequence is a human donor in good health, serving as a control. Written as DNA, the CDR3 is TGTGCCAGCAGCAAAAACAGGGGCGATACGCAGTATTTT. This codes for CASSKNRGDTQYF.